The clone carrying this T cell receptor (beta chain) was counted only a few times. The CDR3 loop spans 13 amino acids. Germline-derived CDR1 and CDR2 are MNHEY and SVGAGI. Trimming took 2 bases from V and 7 from J, leaving 8 bases between them. This sample is drawn from a study of T-cell memory formation after mild COVID-19. Each CDR3 protein is one row after TCRdb ran MiXCR on the 5' RACE reads. Of around 130,000 distinct CDR3 sequences listed, approximately 5.9% were seen once; the top ten hold approximately 2.1%. The clonotype was recovered from an adult woman who had mild COVID-19 (a few samples of this study predate the infection). Cell type and time point are not known. Material: PBMCs or a T cell subset sorted from them (not recorded which). The V gene is TRBV6-5, the J gene TRBJ2-2; no firm D call. DNA for the CDR3: TGTGCCAGCAGTTACGATATTGTCGGGGAGCTGTTTTTT. Its protein is CASSYDIVGELFF.